These 14 T cell receptor beta chains came from one sample sequenced in a study of blood T cell repertoires in COVID-19. TCRdb's table, derived via immunoSEQ multiplex PCR, lists solely in-frame clones and lacks some. Among around 250,000 clones listed, 80% to 90% were seen once. The sequenced material came from peripheral blood. The receptors come from a man between 60 and 70 years old with acute or convalescent COVID-19.

V gene TRBV6-5 combines with J gene TRBJ1-1; D possibly corresponds to TRBD1 (6 bases). Trimming removed 10 bases at V and 4 bases at J, with 19 bases between. Germline V lookup: CDR1 MNHEY, CDR2 SVGAGI. This CDR3 contains 14 residues. The CDR3 loop is CAIRPTGRSTEAFF. For the CDR3, the DNA is TGTGCCATCCGACCGACAGGACGGAGCACTGAAGCTTTCTTT.

The chain joins TRBV19 to TRBJ2-2, with 9 bases fitting TRBD2. This CDR3 is 15 amino acids long. J was trimmed by 6 bases and V by 5 bases; bases with no gene match: 7. Germline CDR1 and CDR2: LNHDA and SQIVND (reference sequence). The CDR3: CASSAIAGVAGELFF. Written as DNA, the CDR3 is TGTGCCAGTAGTGCGATAGCGGGAGTTGCCGGGGAGCTGTTTTTT.

This clone appeared once. The rearrangement uses TRBV15 and TRBJ2-5; no clear D gene. The germline V gene encodes CDR1 LNHNV and CDR2 YYDKDF (reference sequence). V was shortened by 0 bases and J by 1 base, with 6 bases between the two germline ends. The CDR3 is made up of 14 amino acids. The DNA for the CDR3 is TGTGCCACCAGCAGAGAGCCTAGCCAAGAGACCCAGTACTTC. Residues: CATSREPSQETQYF.

This chain uses TRBV6-5 with TRBJ2-5; TRBD1 matches 8 bases. CDR1 and CDR2 from the germline V gene are MNHEY and SVGAGI. V gave up 6 bases and J gave up 5 bases; unmatched junction bases: 8. This CDR3 contains 14 residues. CDR3 bases: TGTGCCAGCAGGTGGGACAGGCAAGGGGAGACCCAGTACTTC. Translated, it gives CASRWDRQGETQYF.

The rearrangement joins TRBV27 to TRBJ1-2; TRBD1 might be the D (6 bases). The ends were cut back, 4 bases at V and 4 bases at J, with 19 bases in the middle. This CDR3 has 16 amino acids. Germline V CDR1 and CDR2: MNHEY, SMNVEV (reference sequence). CDR3 residues: CASSYQGRLRGYGYTF. DNA of the CDR3: TGTGCCAGCAGTTACCAGGGGCGACTCAGGGGCTATGGCTACACCTTC.

The chain recombines TRBV9 with TRBJ2-7, with 8 bases fitting TRBD1. J lost 3 bases, V lost 0 bases, and 8 bases had no gene match. This CDR3 spans 16 amino acids. CDR1 SGDLS and CDR2 YYNGEE come from the germline V gene. CDR3 in amino acids: CASSVAAGGAFYEQYF. The CDR3 DNA sequence: TGTGCCAGCAGCGTAGCGGCAGGGGGCGCGTTCTACGAGCAGTACTTC.

This clone was observed once. The chain links TRBV4-3 to TRBJ2-5, with 8 nucleotides matching TRBD2. With 0 bases clipped from V and 4 bases from J, the junction kept 4 bases outside the gene matches. The CDR3 totals 15 residues. CDR1 and CDR2 (germline): LGHNA, YSLEER. CDR3 coding DNA: TGCGCCAGCAGCCAAGAAAACGGGAGGGGAGAGACCCAGTACTTC. This gives the protein CASSQENGRGETQYF.

The chain is built from TRBV6-5 and TRBJ1-5; D call uncertain. The CDR3 spans 12 residues. V gave up 8 bases and J gave up 5 bases, with 10 bases separating them. Looked up from germline, CDR1 is MNHEY and CDR2 is SVGAGI. CDR3 sequence reads: CASRYLDQPQHF. The CDR3 DNA reads as TGTGCCAGCCGGTACCTGGATCAGCCCCAGCATTTT.

The rearrangement uses TRBV7-2 and TRBJ1-1; 11 bases align to TRBD1. Germline V gene lookup returns CDR1 SGHTA and CDR2 FQGNSA. V was pared by 7 bases and J by 3 bases, with 13 bases of the junction left unmatched. The CDR3 runs 17 residues. In DNA form, the CDR3 reads TGTGCCAGCACCTCTTGGACAGGGGGCGTAGGGGACACTGAAGCTTTCTTT. It encodes CASTSWTGGVGDTEAFF. The variable domain in full, with the rest retrieved from reference TRBV7-2 and TRBJ1-1, is GAGVSQSPSNKVTEKGKDVELRCDPISGHTALYWYRQSLGQGLEFLIYFQGNSAPDKSGLPSDRFSAERTGGSVSTLTIQRTQQEDSAVYLCASTSWTGGVGDTEAFFGQGTRLTVV.

V and J are TRBV5-1 and TRBJ1-2, with 9 bases aligning to TRBD1. V shed 6 bases, J shed 1 base, and the junction held 4 bases outside the gene matches. This CDR3 has 14 residues. The germline V gene has CDR1 SGHRS and CDR2 YFSETQ. The chain's CDR3 is CASKWTGDNYGYTF. The CDR3 nucleotides are TGCGCCAGCAAGTGGACAGGGGATAACTATGGCTACACCTTC. The full variable domain, completed using reference TRBV5-1 and TRBJ1-2, is KAGVTQTPRYLIKTRGQQVTLSCSPISGHRSVSWYQQTPGQGLQFLFEYFSETQRNKGNFPGRFSGRQFSNSRSEMNVSTLELGDSALYLCASKWTGDNYGYTFGSGTRLTVV.

The V call is TRBV5-1, the J call TRBJ1-1; 7 bases are a match to TRBD1. The CDR3 totals 14 residues. V lost 3 bases and J lost 1; bases outside the gene matches: 3. In germline, CDR1 is SGHRS, CDR2 YFSETQ. This chain's CDR3 is CASSSWTGNTEAFF. The CDR3 nucleotides are TGCGCCAGCAGCTCGTGGACAGGGAACACTGAAGCTTTCTTT.

The chain joins TRBV18 to TRBJ1-1; 9 nucleotides align to TRBD1. This CDR3 region has 14 residues. Trimming removed 3 bases from V and 3 bases from J; junction bases left unmatched: 2. Per the germline V gene, CDR1 is KGHSH and CDR2 is LQKENI. The CDR3 sequence is CASSPGDRDTEAFF. DNA for the CDR3: TGTGCCAGCTCACCGGGGGACAGGGACACTGAAGCTTTCTTT.

The genes are TRBV11-2 and TRBJ2-2, with TRBD1 as a possible D gene (5 bases). CDR3 length equals 16 residues. With 0 bases removed from V and 6 bases from J, the gap between germline ends came to 14 bases. In germline, CDR1 is SGHAT, CDR2 FQNNGV. DNA of the CDR3: TGTGCCAGCAGCTTAGATAGACAGTATACCGCCGGGGAGCTGTTTTTT. Protein sequence: CASSLDRQYTAGELFF.

V is TRBV19 and J is TRBJ1-2; the D gene is possibly TRBD1 (5 bases). The CDR3 is made up of 21 amino acids. In germline, CDR1 is LNHDA, CDR2 SQIVND (reference sequence). The germline V and J ends were trimmed by 3 bases and 0 bases, with 29 bases remaining between them. The CDR3 protein is CASSMFLLSTQVGTPNYGYTF. CDR3 nucleotides: TGTGCCAGTAGTATGTTCCTCCTCTCCACACAGGTCGGCACCCCTAACTATGGCTACACCTTC. The entire variable domain, with the rest obtained from reference TRBV19 and TRBJ1-2, is as follows: DGGITQSPKYLFRKEGQNVTLSCEQNLNHDAMYWYRQDPGQGLRLIYYSQIVNDFQKGDIAEGYSVSREKKESFPLTVTSAQKNPTAFYLCASSMFLLSTQVGTPNYGYTFGSGTRLTVV.